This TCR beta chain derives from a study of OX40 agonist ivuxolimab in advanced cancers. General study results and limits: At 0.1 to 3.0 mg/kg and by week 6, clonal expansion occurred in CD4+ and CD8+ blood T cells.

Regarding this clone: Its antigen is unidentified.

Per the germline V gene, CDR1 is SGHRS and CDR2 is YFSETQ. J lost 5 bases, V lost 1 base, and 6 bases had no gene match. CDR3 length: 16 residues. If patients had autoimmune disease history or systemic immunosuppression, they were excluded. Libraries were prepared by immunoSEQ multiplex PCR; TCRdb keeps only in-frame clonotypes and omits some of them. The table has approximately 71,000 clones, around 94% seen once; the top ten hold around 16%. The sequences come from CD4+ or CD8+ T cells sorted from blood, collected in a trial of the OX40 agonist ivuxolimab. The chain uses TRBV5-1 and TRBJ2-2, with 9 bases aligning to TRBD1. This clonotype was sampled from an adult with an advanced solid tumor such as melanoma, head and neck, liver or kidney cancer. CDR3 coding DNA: TGCGCCAGCAGCTTGAGGGGACAGGGATGGACCGGGGAGCTGTTTTTT. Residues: CASSLRGQGWTGELFF.